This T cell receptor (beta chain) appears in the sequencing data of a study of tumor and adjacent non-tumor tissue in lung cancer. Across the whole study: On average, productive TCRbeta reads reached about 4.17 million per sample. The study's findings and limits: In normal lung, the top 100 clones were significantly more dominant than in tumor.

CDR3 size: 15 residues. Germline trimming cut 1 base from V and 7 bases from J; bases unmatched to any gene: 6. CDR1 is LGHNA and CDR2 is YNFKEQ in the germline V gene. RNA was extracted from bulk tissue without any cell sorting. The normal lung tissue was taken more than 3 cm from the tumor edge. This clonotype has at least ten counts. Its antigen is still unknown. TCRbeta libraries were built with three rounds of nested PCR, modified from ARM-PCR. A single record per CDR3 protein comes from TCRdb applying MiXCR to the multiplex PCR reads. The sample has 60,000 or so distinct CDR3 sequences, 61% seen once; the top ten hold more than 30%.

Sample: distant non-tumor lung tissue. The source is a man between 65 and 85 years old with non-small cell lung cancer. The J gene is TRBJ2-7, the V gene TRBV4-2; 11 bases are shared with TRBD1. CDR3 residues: CASSQAGQGAREQYF. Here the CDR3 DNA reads TGTGCCAGCAGCCAAGCTGGACAGGGGGCACGGGAGCAGTACTTC.